The text below deals with one T cell receptor beta chain. The data were produced by immunoSEQ multiplex PCR, yet TCRdb's version contains in-frame clones alone and is incomplete. The sample includes hundreds of thousands of clones, more than 75% of them seen just once. The source of the sample is a study of Ad26.COV2.S vaccination and SARS-CoV-2 variants. Study summary: As a participant in COV1001, the donor was in the Ad26.COV2.S trial arm.

Indicated treatment: some 20 received Ad26.COV2.S at low or high dose, single or two shots; a few received placebo; per-sample allocation not given. Specimen acquisition occurred on day 63 following the initial vaccine or placebo injection. An Ad26 vector expressing Wuhan-strain SARS-CoV-2 spike constituted the vaccine. This material consisted of peripheral blood, taken in a trial of Ad26.COV2.S vaccine versus placebo. The clonotype originates from a person between 18 and 65 years old who received the Ad26.COV2.S COVID-19 vaccine or a placebo.

The CDR3 loop reads CASSPSGAPDTQYF. CDR3 nucleotides: TGTGCCAGCTCACCTTCGGGGGCCCCAGATACGCAGTATTTT. V gene TRBV18 combines with J gene TRBJ2-3; D tentatively reads TRBD1 or TRBD2 (6 bases each). V lost 3 bases and J lost 4, with 11 bases in between. Per the germline V gene, CDR1 is KGHSH and CDR2 is LQKENI. This CDR3 has 14 amino acids.